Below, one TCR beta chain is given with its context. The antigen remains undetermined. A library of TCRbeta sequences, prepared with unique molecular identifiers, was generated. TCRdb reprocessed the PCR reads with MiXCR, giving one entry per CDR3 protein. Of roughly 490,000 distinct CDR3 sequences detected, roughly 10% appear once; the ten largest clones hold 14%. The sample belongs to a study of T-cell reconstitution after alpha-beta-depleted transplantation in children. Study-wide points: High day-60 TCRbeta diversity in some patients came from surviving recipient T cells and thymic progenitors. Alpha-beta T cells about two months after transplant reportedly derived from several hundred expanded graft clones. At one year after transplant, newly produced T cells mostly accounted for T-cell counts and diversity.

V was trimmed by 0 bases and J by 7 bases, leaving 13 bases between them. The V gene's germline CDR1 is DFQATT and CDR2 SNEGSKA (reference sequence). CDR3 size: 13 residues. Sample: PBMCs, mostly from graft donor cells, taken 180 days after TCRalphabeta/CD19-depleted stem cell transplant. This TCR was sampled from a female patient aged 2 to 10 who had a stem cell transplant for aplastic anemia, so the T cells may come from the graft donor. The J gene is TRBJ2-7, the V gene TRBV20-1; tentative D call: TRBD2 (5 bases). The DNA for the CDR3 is TGCAGTGCTAGAGATCGTCTCTCGGGGGAGCAGTACGTC. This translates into CSARDRLSGEQYV.